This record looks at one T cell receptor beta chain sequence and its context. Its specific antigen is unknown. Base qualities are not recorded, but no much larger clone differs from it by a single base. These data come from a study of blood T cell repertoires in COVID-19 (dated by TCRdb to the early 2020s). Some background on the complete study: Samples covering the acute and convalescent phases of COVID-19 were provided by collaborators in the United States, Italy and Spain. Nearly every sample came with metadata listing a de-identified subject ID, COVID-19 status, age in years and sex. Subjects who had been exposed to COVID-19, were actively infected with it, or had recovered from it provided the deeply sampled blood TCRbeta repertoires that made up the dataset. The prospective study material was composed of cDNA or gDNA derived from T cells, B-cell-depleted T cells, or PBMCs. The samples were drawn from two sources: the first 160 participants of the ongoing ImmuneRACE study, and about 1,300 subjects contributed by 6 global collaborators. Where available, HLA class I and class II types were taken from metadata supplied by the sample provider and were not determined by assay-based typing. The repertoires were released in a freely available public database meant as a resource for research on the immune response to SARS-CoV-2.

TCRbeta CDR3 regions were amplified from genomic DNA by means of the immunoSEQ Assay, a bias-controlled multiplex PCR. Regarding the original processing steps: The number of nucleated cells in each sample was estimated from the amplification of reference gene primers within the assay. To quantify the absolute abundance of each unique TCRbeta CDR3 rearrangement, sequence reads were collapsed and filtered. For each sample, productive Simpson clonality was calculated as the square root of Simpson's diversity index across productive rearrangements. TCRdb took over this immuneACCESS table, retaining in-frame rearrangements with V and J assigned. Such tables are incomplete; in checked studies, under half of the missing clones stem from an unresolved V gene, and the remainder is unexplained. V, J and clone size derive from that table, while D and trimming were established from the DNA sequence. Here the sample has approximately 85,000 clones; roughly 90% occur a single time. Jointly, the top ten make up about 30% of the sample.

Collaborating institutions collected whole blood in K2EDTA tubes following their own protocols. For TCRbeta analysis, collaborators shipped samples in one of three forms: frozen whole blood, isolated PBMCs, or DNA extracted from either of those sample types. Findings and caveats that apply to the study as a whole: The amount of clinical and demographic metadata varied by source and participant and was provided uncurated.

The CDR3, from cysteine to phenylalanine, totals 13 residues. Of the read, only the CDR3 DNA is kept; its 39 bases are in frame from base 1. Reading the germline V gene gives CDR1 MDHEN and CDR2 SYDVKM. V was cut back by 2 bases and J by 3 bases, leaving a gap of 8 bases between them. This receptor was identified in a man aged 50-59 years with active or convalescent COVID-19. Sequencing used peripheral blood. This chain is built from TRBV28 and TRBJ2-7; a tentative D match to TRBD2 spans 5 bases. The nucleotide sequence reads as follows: TGTGCCAGCAGTTTACGGGGAAGCTACGAGCAGTACTTC. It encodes CASSLRGSYEQYF.